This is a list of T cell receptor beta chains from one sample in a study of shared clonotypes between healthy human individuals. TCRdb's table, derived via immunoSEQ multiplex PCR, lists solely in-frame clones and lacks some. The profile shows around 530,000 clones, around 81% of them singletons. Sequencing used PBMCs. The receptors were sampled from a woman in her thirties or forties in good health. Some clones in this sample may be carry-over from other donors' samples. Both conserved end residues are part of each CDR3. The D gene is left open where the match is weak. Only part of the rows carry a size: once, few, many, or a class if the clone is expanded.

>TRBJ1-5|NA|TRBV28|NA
CASSRGISNQPQHF
TGTGCCAGCAGTAGAGGGATAAGCAATCAGCCCCAGCATTTT
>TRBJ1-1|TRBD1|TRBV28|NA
CASSSQQGLVTTEAFF
TGTGCCAGCAGTTCCCAACAGGGGCTCGTTACTACTGAAGCTTTCTTT
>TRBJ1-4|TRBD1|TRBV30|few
CATGANEKLFF
TGTGCCACAGGGGCTAATGAAAAACTGTTTTTT
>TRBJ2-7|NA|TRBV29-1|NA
CSVEPTGTYEQYF
TGCAGCGTTGAACCCACAGGTACCTACGAGCAGTACTTC
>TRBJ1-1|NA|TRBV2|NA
CASRRGAEAFF
TGTGCCAGCAGGAGGGGAGCAGAAGCTTTCTTT
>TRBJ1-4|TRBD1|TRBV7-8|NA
CASSLRGGDEKLFF
TGTGCCAGCAGCTTGAGAGGGGGCGATGAAAAACTGTTTTTT
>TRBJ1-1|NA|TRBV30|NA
CAWTRSRRGNTEAFF
TGTGCCTGGACAAGAAGCCGACGGGGGAACACTGAAGCTTTCTTT
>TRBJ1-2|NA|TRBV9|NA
CASNLAGSNYGYTF
TGTGCCAGCAATTTGGCAGGGTCTAACTATGGCTACACCTTC
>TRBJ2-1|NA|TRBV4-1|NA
CASSYRGNEQFF
TGCGCCAGCAGTTACCGTGGGAATGAGCAGTTCTTC
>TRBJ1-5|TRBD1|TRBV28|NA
CASSQGGRLNQPQHF
TGTGCCAGCAGCCAGGGGGGGCGGTTAAATCAGCCCCAGCATTTT
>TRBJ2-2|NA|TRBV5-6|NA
CASRETGNTGELFF
TGTGCCAGCAGAGAGACAGGGAACACCGGGGAGCTGTTTTTT
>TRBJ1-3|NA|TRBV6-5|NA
CASTHGGGSGNTIYF
TGTGCCAGCACTCACGGAGGGGGTTCGGGAAACACCATATATTTT
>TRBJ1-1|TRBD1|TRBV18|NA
CASSPKIPGQGNTEAFF
TGTGCCAGCTCACCAAAAATACCGGGACAGGGGAACACTGAAGCTTTCTTT
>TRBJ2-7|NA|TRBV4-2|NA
CASSQAPIPEQYF
TGTGCCAGCAGCCAAGCTCCTATTCCGGAGCAGTACTTC
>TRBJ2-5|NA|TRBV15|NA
CATSSSGDWFVETQYF
TGTGCCACCAGCAGTTCAGGGGATTGGTTTGTGGAGACCCAGTACTTC
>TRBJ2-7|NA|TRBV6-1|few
CASSEMASLPNEQYF
TGTGCCAGCAGTGAAATGGCTAGCTTGCCGAACGAGCAGTACTTC
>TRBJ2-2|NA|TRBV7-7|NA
CASSYGLPTGELFF
TGTGCTAGCAGCTACGGACTACCGACCGGGGAGCTGTTTTTT
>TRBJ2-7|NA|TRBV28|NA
CATETGSRGEQYF
TGTGCCACGGAGACCGGGAGCAGAGGTGAGCAGTACTTC
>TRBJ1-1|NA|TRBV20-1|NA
CSAVRTTEAFF
TGCAGTGCTGTTAGGACCACTGAAGCTTTCTTT
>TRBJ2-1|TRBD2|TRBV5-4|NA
CASTPTGTKYNEQFF
TGTGCCAGCACCCCGACCGGGACTAAGTACAATGAGCAGTTCTTC
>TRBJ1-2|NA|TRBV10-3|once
CAISDGNYGYTF
TGTGCCATCAGCGACGGGAACTATGGCTACACCTTC
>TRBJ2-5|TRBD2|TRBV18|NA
CASSPSVAGAQETQYF
TGTGCCAGCTCACCATCGGTAGCGGGAGCCCAAGAGACCCAGTACTTC
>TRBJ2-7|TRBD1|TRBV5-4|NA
CASRGPRDRDYEQYF
TGTGCCAGCAGAGGACCCCGGGACAGGGATTACGAGCAGTACTTC
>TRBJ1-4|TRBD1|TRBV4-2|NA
CASSLSQGANYEKLFF
TGTGCCAGCAGCCTCTCCCAGGGGGCGAATTATGAAAAACTGTTTTTT
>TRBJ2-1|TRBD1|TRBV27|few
CASSRQGAYEQFF
TGTGCCAGCAGTCGACAGGGGGCCTATGAGCAGTTCTTC
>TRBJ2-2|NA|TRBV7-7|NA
CASSGQDTGELFF
TGTGCCAGCAGCGGACAAGACACCGGGGAGCTGTTTTTT
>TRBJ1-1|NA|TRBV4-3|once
CASSQDPGSPEAFF
TGCGCCAGCAGCCAAGATCCGGGGAGCCCTGAAGCTTTCTTT
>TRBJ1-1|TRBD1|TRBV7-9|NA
CASSVGTAEAFF
TGTGCCAGCAGCGTAGGGACAGCAGAAGCTTTCTTT
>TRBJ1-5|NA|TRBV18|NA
CASSFNRVSNQPQHF
TGTGCCAGCTCATTCAACAGGGTTAGCAATCAGCCCCAGCATTTT
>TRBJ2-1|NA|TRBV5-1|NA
CASSANSGGEQFF
TGCGCCAGCAGCGCCAATAGCGGTGGAGAGCAGTTCTTC
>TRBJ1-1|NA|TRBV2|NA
CASSEVGRGFRYTEAFF
TGTGCCAGCAGTGAAGTGGGGAGGGGGTTTAGGTACACTGAAGCTTTCTTT
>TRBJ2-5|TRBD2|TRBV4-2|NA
CASSNRLAGEETQYF
TGTGCCAGCAGCAACAGACTAGCGGGAGAAGAGACCCAGTACTTC
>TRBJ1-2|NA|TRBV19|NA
CASSILTDQGDGYTF
TGTGCCAGTAGTATTCTTACAGACCAAGGGGATGGCTACACCTTC
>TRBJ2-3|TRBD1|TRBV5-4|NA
CASSMTGSTDTQYF
TGTGCCAGCAGCATGACAGGGAGCACAGATACGCAGTATTTT
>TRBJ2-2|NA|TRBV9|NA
CASSVQTSRNTGELFF
TGTGCCAGCAGCGTCCAAACTAGCAGGAACACCGGGGAGCTGTTTTTT
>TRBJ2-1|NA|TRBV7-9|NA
CASSLAGTPYNEQFF
TGTGCCAGCAGCTTAGCAGGGACGCCTTACAATGAGCAGTTCTTC
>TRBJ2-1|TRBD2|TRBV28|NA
CASSSLGAGGSYNEQFF
TGTGCCAGCAGTTCGTTAGGTGCGGGAGGTTCCTACAATGAGCAGTTCTTC
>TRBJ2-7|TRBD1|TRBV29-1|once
CSVGGASPEQYF
TGCAGCGTAGGGGGCGCTTCCCCCGAGCAGTACTTC
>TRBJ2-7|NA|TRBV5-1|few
CASSPTGGSSYEQYF
TGCGCCAGCAGCCCTACCGGGGGAAGCTCCTACGAGCAGTACTTC
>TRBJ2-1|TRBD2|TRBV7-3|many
CASIESGLAGPQQFF
TGTGCCAGCATCGAGTCGGGACTAGCGGGCCCTCAGCAGTTCTTC
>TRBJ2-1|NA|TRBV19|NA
CASSLSQPGSYNEQFF
TGTGCCAGTAGCCTATCCCAGCCCGGCTCCTACAATGAGCAGTTCTTC
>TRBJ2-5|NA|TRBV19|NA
CASGPSQVVETQYF
TGTGCCAGCGGGCCTAGTCAGGTGGTGGAGACCCAGTACTTC
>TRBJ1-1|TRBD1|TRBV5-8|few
CASSWGQGPEAFF
TGTGCCAGCAGCTGGGGACAGGGTCCTGAAGCTTTCTTT
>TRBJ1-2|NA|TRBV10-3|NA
CAITPDTANYGYTF
TGTGCCATCACCCCGGACACGGCTAACTATGGCTACACCTTC
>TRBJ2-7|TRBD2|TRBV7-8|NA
CASSLSVTSGEQYF
TGTGCCAGCAGCTTAAGTGTGACTAGCGGCGAGCAGTACTTC
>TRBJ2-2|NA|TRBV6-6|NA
CASTNRGTGELFF
TGTGCCAGCACCAATAGGGGGACCGGGGAGCTGTTTTTT
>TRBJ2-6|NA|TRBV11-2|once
CASTPQGPIASGANVLTF
TGTGCCAGCACCCCCCAGGGGCCTATAGCCTCTGGGGCCAACGTCCTGACTTTC
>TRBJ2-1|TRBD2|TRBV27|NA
CASSLTKGLAGNNEQFF
TGTGCCAGCAGTTTAACAAAGGGACTAGCGGGGAACAATGAGCAGTTCTTC
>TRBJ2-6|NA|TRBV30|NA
CAWSDPGPAAGANVLTF
TGTGCCTGGAGTGACCCGGGCCCTGCCGCTGGGGCCAACGTCCTGACTTTC
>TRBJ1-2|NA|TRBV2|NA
CASRMTGAYGYTF
TGTGCCAGCAGGATGACAGGAGCCTATGGCTACACCTTC
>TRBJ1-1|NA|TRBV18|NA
CASSPKTEIVPEAFF
TGTGCCAGCTCACCCAAGACAGAGATCGTACCCGAAGCTTTCTTT
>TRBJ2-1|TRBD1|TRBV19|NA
CASNPDRGSYNEQFF
TGTGCCAGTAACCCGGACAGGGGTTCCTACAATGAGCAGTTCTTC
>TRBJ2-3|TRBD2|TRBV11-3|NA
CASSPGTSGRTGTQYF
TGTGCCAGCAGCCCCGGGACTAGCGGGAGAACAGGTACGCAGTATTTT
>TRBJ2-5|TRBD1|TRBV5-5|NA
CASRLGTAQETQYF
TGTGCCAGCAGACTAGGGACAGCCCAAGAGACCCAGTACTTC
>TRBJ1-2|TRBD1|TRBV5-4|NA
CASRNDRGGYGYTF
TGTGCCAGCAGGAACGACAGGGGCGGCTATGGCTACACCTTC
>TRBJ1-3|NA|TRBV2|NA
CASSERHRAGNTIYF
TGTGCCAGCAGTGAAAGACACCGGGCTGGAAACACCATATATTTT
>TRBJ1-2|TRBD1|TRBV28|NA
CASRSNAGQGYGYTF
TGTGCCAGCAGATCCAACGCGGGACAGGGGTATGGCTACACCTTC